This TCR beta chain was sequenced during a study of T cells expressing NK-cell markers. Study-wide results and caveats: In about six donors, dominant CD3+CD56+NKG2C+ clonotypes ranked among the top 10 CD8+ clonotypes. Also leading the CD3+CD56-NKG2C+ fraction in a handful of donors were these clonotypes.

TCRdb reprocessed the 5' RACE reads, with one entry per CDR3 protein and no DNA. Its table lists approximately 440,000 distinct CDR3 sequences. Of note for this clonotype: Its target is not known.

The clonotype originates from a woman in her fifties or sixties in good health. The sample was blood T cells: a sorted CD56 or NKG2C T cell subset, CD4+ or CD8+ T cells, or bulk PBMC T cells (not recorded which).

This CDR3 is CASSLLGLQTSEQFF. The chain uses TRBV28 and TRBJ2-1. The CDR3 extends over 15 amino acids. CDR1 and CDR2 from the germline V gene are MDHEN and SYDVKM.